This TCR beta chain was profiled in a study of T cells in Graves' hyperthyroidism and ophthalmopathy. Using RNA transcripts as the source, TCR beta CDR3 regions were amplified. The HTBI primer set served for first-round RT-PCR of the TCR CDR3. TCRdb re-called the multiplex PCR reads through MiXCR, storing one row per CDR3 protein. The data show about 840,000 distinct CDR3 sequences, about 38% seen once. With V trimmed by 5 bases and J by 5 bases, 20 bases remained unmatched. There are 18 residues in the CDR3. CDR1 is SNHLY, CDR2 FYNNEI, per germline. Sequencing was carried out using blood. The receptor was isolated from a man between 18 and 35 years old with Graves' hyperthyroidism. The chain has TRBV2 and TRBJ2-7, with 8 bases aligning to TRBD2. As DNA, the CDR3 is TGTGCCAGCAGTTTCAATCCTCTCGGGGGGGCGCCTAAGAACGAGCAGTACTTC. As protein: CASSFNPLGGAPKNEQYF.